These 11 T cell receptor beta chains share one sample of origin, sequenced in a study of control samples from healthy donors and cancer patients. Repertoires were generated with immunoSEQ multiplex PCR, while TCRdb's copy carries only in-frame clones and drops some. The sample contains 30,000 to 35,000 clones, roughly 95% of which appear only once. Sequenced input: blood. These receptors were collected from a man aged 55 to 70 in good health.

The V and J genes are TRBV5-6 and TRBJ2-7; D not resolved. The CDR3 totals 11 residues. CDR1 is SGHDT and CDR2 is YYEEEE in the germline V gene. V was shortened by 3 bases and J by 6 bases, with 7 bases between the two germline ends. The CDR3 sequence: CASSSALEQYF. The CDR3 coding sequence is TGTGCCAGCAGCTCAGCCCTCGAGCAGTACTTC.

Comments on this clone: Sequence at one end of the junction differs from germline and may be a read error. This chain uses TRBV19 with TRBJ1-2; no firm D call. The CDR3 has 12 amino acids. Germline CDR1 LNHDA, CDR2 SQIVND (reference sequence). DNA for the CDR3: TGTGCCAGTAGTTTTTCCTACTATGGCCACACCTTC. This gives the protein CASSFSYYGHTF.

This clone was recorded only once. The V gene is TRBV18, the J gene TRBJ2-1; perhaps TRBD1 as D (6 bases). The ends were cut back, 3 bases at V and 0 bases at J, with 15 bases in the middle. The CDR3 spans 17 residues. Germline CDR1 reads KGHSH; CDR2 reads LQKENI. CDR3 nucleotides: TGTGCCAGCTCACCCAGAAACAGGGAACACTCCTACAATGAGCAGTTCTTC. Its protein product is CASSPRNREHSYNEQFF. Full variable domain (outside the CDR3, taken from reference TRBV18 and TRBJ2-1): NAGVMQNPRHLVRRRGQEARLRCSPMKGHSHVYWYRQLPEEGLKFMVYLQKENIIDESGMPKERFSAEFPKEGPSILRIQQVVRGDSAAYFCASSPRNREHSYNEQFFGPGTRLTVL.

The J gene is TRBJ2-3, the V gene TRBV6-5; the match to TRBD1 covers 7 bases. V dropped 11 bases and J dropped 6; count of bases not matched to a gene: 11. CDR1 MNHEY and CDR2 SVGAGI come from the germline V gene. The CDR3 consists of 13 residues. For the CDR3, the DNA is TGTGCCGGTGGACAGGTCCCGATTGATACGCAGTATTTT. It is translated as CAGGQVPIDTQYF.

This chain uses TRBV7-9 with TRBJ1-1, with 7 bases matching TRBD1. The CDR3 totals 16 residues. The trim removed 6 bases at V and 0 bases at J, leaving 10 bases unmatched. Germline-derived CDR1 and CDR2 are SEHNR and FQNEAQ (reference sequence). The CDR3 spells CASRRDSLTMNTEAFF. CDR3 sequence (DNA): TGTGCCAGCAGGCGGGACAGTTTAACCATGAACACTGAAGCTTTCTTT.

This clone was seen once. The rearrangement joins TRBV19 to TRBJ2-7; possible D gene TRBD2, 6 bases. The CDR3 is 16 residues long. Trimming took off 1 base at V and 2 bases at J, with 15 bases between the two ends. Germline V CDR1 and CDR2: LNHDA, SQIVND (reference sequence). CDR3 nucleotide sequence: TGTGCCAGTAGTATAGCGGTTGGGGGGACCGCCTACGAGCAGTACTTC. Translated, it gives CASSIAVGGTAYEQYF.

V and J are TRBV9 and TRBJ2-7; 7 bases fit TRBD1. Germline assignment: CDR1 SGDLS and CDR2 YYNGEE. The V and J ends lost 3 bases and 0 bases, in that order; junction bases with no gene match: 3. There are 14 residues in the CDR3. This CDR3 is CASSAQGTSYEQYF. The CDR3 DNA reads TGTGCCAGCAGCGCACAGGGGACCTCCTACGAGCAGTACTTC.

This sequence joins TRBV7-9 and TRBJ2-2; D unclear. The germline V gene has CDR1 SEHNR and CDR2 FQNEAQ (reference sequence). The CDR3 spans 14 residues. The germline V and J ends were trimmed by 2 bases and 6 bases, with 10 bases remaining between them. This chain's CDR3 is CASSLNEVSGELFF. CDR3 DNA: TGTGCCAGCAGCTTAAATGAAGTATCCGGGGAGCTGTTTTTT.

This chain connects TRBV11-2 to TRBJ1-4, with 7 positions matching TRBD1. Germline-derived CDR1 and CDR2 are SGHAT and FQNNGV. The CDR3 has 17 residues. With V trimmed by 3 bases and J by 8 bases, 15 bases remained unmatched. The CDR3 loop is CASSLQINRGRSEKLFF. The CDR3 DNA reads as TGTGCCAGCAGCTTGCAAATCAACAGGGGAAGGTCAGAAAAACTGTTTTTT.

The CDR3 nucleotides read TGCAGCGTTGACCGGGGGCCCTACGAGCAGTACTTC. Translating it yields CSVDRGPYEQYF. This chain links TRBV29-1 with TRBJ2-7, with D perhaps TRBD1 or TRBD2 (6 bases each). Trimming took 3 bases from V and 2 from J, leaving 8 bases between them. The length of the CDR3 is 12 residues. Germline CDR1 SQVTM, CDR2 ANQGSEA.

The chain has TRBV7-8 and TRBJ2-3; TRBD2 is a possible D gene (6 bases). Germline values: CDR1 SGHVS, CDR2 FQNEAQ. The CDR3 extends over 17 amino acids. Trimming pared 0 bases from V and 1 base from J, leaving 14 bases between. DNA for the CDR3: TGTGCCAGCAGCTTAGCGCGTTGGGGACTGGGCACAGATACGCAGTATTTT. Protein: CASSLARWGLGTDTQYF.